These 6 T cell receptor beta chains share one sample of origin, sequenced in a study of blood T cell repertoires in COVID-19 (dated by TCRdb to the early 2020s). The library was made by the immunoSEQ multiplex PCR assay. This is the immuneACCESS table as TCRdb keeps it, with only in-frame sequences that have V and J called. A part of the clones is gone; compared with another copy, unresolved V genes explain less than half, and the rest is unexplained. The sample table contains over 90,000 clones; only one count was recorded for about 78% of them. Of the sample, about 9.3% falls within the top ten clones. The sample was peripheral blood. These receptors were taken from a man aged 60 to 69 with active or convalescent COVID-19.

The chain employs TRBV24-1 and TRBJ2-5; no clear D gene. CDR1 KGHDR and CDR2 SFDVKD come from the germline V gene. V was shortened by 4 bases and J by 7 bases, with 12 bases between the two germline ends. The CDR3 spans 13 residues. Here the CDR3 DNA reads TGTGCCACCAGTGAACCTAATTCTCCGACCCAGTACTTC. Translation gives CATSEPNSPTQYF.

V gene TRBV5-1 combines with J gene TRBJ2-7; 8 nucleotides align to TRBD1. Germline CDR1 and CDR2: SGHRS and YFSETQ. The ends lost 4 bases at V and 2 bases at J; junction bases unmatched: 8. The CDR3 contains 15 residues. CDR3 loop: CASSPEGQGAYEQYF. CDR3 bases: TGCGCCAGCAGCCCGGAAGGACAGGGCGCCTACGAGCAGTACTTC.

The chain joins TRBV28 to TRBJ2-1, with 11 bases matching TRBD2. Per germline, CDR1 MDHEN and CDR2 SYDVKM. The CDR3 runs to 18 residues. Trimming removed 4 bases from V and 8 bases from J; junction bases left unmatched: 16. CDR3 DNA: TGTGCCAGCAGTTCCAATATGCTAGCGGGAGGTCTAACATATGAGCAGTTCTTC. Translation gives CASSSNMLAGGLTYEQFF.

V gene TRBV30 combines with J gene TRBJ2-5, with 11 bases fitting TRBD1. CDR3 size: 16 residues. Germline lookup yields CDR1 GTSNPN and CDR2 SVGIG (reference sequence). With 0 bases clipped from V and 2 bases from J, the junction kept 5 bases outside the gene matches. The CDR3 region is CAWSVRRDRGQETQYF. Written as DNA, the CDR3 is TGTGCCTGGAGTGTACGACGGGACAGGGGGCAAGAGACCCAGTACTTC.

This clone was counted once. CDR3 nucleotides: TGTGCCAGCAGCCCCCACTACGAGCAGTACGTC. Encoded protein: CASSPHYEQYV. The chain has TRBV5-8 and TRBJ2-7; no reliable D call. CDR1 is SGHTS and CDR2 is YDEGEE in the germline V gene. The CDR3 runs to 11 residues. Trimming stripped 4 bases from V and 3 bases from J, with 5 bases between.

The chain joins TRBV5-6 to TRBJ1-5, with TRBD1 matching over 7 bases. This CDR3 spans 17 amino acids. V lost 3 bases, J lost 0 bases, and 9 bases stayed unmatched. Germline V lookup: CDR1 SGHDT, CDR2 YYEEEE. In DNA form, the CDR3 reads TGTGCCAGCAGCTATTGGACAGGCTTGTATAGCAATCAGCCCCAGCATTTT. Translated: CASSYWTGLYSNQPQHF.